Listed here are 24 T cell receptor beta chains from one sample, sequenced in a study of T cells expressing NK-cell markers. TCRdb re-called the 5' RACE reads, yielding one record per CDR3 amino acid sequence without DNA. In total, the table holds about 430,000 distinct CDR3 sequences. The material sequenced was blood T cells: a sorted CD56 or NKG2C T cell subset, CD4+ or CD8+ T cells, or bulk PBMC T cells (not recorded which). The receptor set was obtained from a woman in her forties or fifties in good health.

The V call is TRBV20-1, the J call TRBJ1-6. The CDR3 is 12 amino acids. The germline V gene has CDR1 DFQATT and CDR2 SNEGSKA (reference sequence). CDR3 in amino acids: CSAAASGSPLHF.

The gene calls are TRBV5-1 and TRBJ1-1. CDR1 is SGHRS and CDR2 is YFSETQ in the germline V gene. The CDR3 length is 15 residues. The CDR3: CASSLEQLTTTEAFF.

The CDR3 sequence is CASSLTGVADTQYF. V is TRBV5-1 and J is TRBJ2-3; TCRdb indicates TRBD1, and absent DNA this call remains unverified. The CDR3 has 14 residues. Germline values: CDR1 SGHRS, CDR2 YFSETQ.

The gene calls are TRBV18 and TRBJ2-1. Germline lookup yields CDR1 KGHSH and CDR2 LQKENI. There are 13 residues in the CDR3. CDR3 protein: CASSPTGSNEQFF.

The V call is TRBV5-1, the J call TRBJ2-3; with no DNA, the TCRdb D assignment of TRBD1 cannot be verified. The CDR3 is 18 amino acids. Germline V gene data show CDR1 as SGHRS and CDR2 as YFSETQ. CDR3 residues: CASSLALGTGTGKDTQYF.

The rearrangement links TRBV6-1 to TRBJ2-1; lacking DNA, the TRBD2 call made by TCRdb goes unchecked. The CDR3 is 14 amino acids. The germline CDR1 and CDR2 sequences are MNHNS and SASEGT. CDR3 in amino acids: CASSAGLPYNEQFF.

The CDR3 region is CASRDYNAYEQYF. The rearrangement uses TRBV3-1 and TRBJ2-7; there is no DNA to check the TCRdb D call of TRBD2. The CDR3 has 13 amino acids. Germline V CDR1 and CDR2: LGHDT, YNNKEL (reference sequence).

The chain combines TRBV9 with TRBJ2-5; the TCRdb D gene call, TRBD2, has no DNA to confirm it. Per germline, CDR1 SGDLS and CDR2 YYNGEE. The CDR3 runs to 14 residues. CDR3 in amino acids: CASSVAGLAGVQYF.

The chain employs TRBV5-1 and TRBJ2-2; TCRdb returns TRBD1, unconfirmable since there is no DNA. From germline, CDR1 is SGHRS and CDR2 YFSETQ. This CDR3 spans 14 amino acids. CDR3 protein: CATSRDGNTGELFF.

This rearrangement joins TRBV5-1 to TRBJ2-5; lacking DNA, the TRBD1 call made by TCRdb goes unchecked. The germline V gene encodes CDR1 SGHRS and CDR2 YFSETQ. This CDR3 region has 16 residues. CDR3 sequence reads: CASSLVRLRGEETQYF.

The rearrangement joins TRBV24-1 to TRBJ2-5; with no DNA, the TCRdb D assignment of TRBD1 cannot be verified. The CDR3 sequence is 15 residues long. The V gene's germline CDR1 is KGHDR and CDR2 SFDVKD. The CDR3 reads CATSDEKLGGETQYF.

The chain joins TRBV18 to TRBJ2-7; TCRdb names TRBD1, which stays unverified in the absence of DNA. This CDR3 spans 18 amino acids. Germline lookup yields CDR1 KGHSH and CDR2 LQKENI. The chain's CDR3 is CASSREGQVLLGLGEQYF.

The chain joins TRBV30 to TRBJ2-2. The CDR3 loop spans 12 amino acids. The germline gives CDR1 GTSNPN, CDR2 SVGIG (reference sequence). CDR3 region: CAWKSDTGELFF.

The rearrangement links TRBV9 to TRBJ2-1; there is no DNA to check the TCRdb D call of TRBD2. The length of the CDR3 is 15 residues. Germline loops: CDR1 SGDLS, CDR2 YYNGEE. Here the CDR3 reads CASSVADGSYNEQFF.

The chain links TRBV15 to TRBJ2-3; TCRdb selects TRBD1, and the lack of DNA leaves this call unchecked. Germline loops: CDR1 LNHNV, CDR2 YYDKDF (reference sequence). The CDR3 has 16 residues. This CDR3 is CATSRNQGARTDTQYF.

This chain links TRBV27 with TRBJ1-5. The CDR3 loop spans 15 amino acids. CDR1 MNHEY and CDR2 SMNVEV come from the germline V gene (reference sequence). This CDR3 reads CASSLDHQAGQPQHF.

The V call is TRBV12-3 or TRBV12-4, the J call TRBJ2-4; with no DNA, the TCRdb D assignment of TRBD2 cannot be verified. The length of the CDR3 is 13 residues. The chain's CDR3 is CASSSGGRNIQYF.

The rearrangement uses TRBV9 and TRBJ2-3; there is no DNA to check the TCRdb D call of TRBD2. Germline V gene sequence: CDR1 SGDLS, CDR2 YYNGEE. This CDR3 contains 15 residues. CDR3 in amino acids: CASSVVGREGDTQYF.

The J gene is TRBJ2-5, the V gene TRBV20-1; TCRdb outputs TRBD2, but without DNA this stays unchecked. Germline loops: CDR1 DFQATT, CDR2 SNEGSKA (reference sequence). This CDR3 is 17 amino acids long. The CDR3 sequence: CSAHKGGSGIPQETQYF.

This chain links TRBV29-1 with TRBJ2-3; TCRdb calls TRBD2, which cannot be checked without DNA. Germline values: CDR1 SQVTM, CDR2 ANQGSEA. The CDR3 extends over 15 amino acids. This CDR3 reads CSVEFSRGVTDTQYF.

Here the CDR3 reads CASSQGGRGNQPQHF. The chain uses TRBV3-1 and TRBJ1-5. The CDR3 has 15 amino acids. Looked up from germline, CDR1 is LGHDT and CDR2 is YNNKEL (reference sequence).

This chain links TRBV11-2 with TRBJ2-1. CDR1 and CDR2 from the germline V gene are SGHAT and FQNNGV. This CDR3 contains 13 residues. The CDR3 here is CASRLPTYNEQFF. Together with reference TRBV11-2 and TRBJ2-1, the CDR3 gives the full variable domain: EAGVAQSPRYKIIEKRQSVAFWCNPISGHATLYWYQQILGQGPKLLIQFQNNGVVDDSQLPKDRFSAERLKGVDSTLKIQPAKLEDSAVYLCASRLPTYNEQFFGPGTRLTVL.

The chain combines TRBV14 with TRBJ1-2; lacking DNA, the TRBD1 call made by TCRdb goes unchecked. Germline V gene data show CDR1 as SGHDN and CDR2 as FVKESK. The CDR3 is made up of 14 amino acids. This chain's CDR3 is CASSQSTGLWGYTF. Full variable domain (remainder filled in from reference TRBV14 and TRBJ1-2): EAGVTQFPSHSVIEKGQTVTLRCDPISGHDNLYWYRRVMGKEIKFLLHFVKESKQDESGMPNNRFLAERTGGTYSTLKVQPAELEDSGVYFCASSQSTGLWGYTFGSGTRLTVV.

The genes are TRBV11-3 and TRBJ2-7; TCRdb returns TRBD1, unconfirmable since there is no DNA. Germline values: CDR1 SGHNT, CDR2 YENEEA. The CDR3 loop spans 14 amino acids. The CDR3 sequence: CASSDDLRDPEQYF.